Listed below are T cell receptor beta chains from one sample, sequenced in a study of T cell repertoires in cytomegalovirus infection. What these receptors recognize is not known. TCRdb analysed the reads with MiXCR anew, one entry per CDR3 protein. The table shows 600,000 to 700,000 distinct CDR3 sequences, with roughly 30% occurring only once. The material sequenced was cultured PBMCs, taken from culture after CMV antigen stimulation. Every receptor here comes from a human donor in good health (CMV status not recorded). Some clones in this sample may be carry-over from other donors' samples. CDR3s include the opening cysteine and the closing phenylalanine or tryptophan. A D gene is named only where the DNA matches it firmly. Clone size is not always given. Where it is, it says once, few, many or a class for expanded clones.

CDR3aa | CDR3nt | d_gene | j_gene | v_gene | abundance | len
CASRGSASPLHF | TGTGCCAGCAGAGGATCCGCTTCACCCCTCCACTTT | NA | TRBJ1-6 | TRBV6-1 | few | 12
CASTHKGLSFYNEQFF | TGTGCCAGCACTCATAAGGGGTTGTCATTCTACAATGAGCAGTTCTTC | NA | TRBJ2-1 | TRBV7-9 | few | 16
CASSFPGLAGASSYNEQFF | TGTGCCAGCAGCTTCCCGGGACTAGCGGGAGCCAGCTCCTACAATGAGCAGTTCTTC | TRBD2 | TRBJ2-1 | TRBV7-8 | many | 19
CASSKDSGSYNSPLHF | TGCGCCAGCAGCAAGGACAGTGGCTCCTATAATTCACCCCTCCACTTT | NA | TRBJ1-6 | TRBV5-1 | NA | 16
CATSRDGGGRSYNEQFF | TGTGCCACCAGCAGAGATGGTGGCGGGCGCTCCTACAATGAGCAGTTCTTC | NA | TRBJ2-1 | TRBV15 | NA | 17
CASSLRRTSGAGPANTGELFF | TGTGCCAGCAGCCTAAGAAGGACTAGCGGGGCCGGACCAGCGAACACCGGGGAGCTGTTTTTT | TRBD2 | TRBJ2-2 | TRBV7-6 | few | 21
CASSLGGTAELNTEAFF | TGTGCCAGCAGCTTAGGAGGGACAGCCGAACTGAACACTGAAGCTTTCTTT | TRBD1 | TRBJ1-1 | TRBV7-2 | many | 17
CATGSRTPGNTIYF | TGTGCCACCGGATCAAGGACTCCTGGAAACACCATATATTTT | NA | TRBJ1-3 | TRBV7-8 | many | 14
CASSFAQGPQETQYF | TGTGCCAGCAGTTTCGCGCAGGGGCCTCAAGAGACCCAGTACTTC | NA | TRBJ2-5 | TRBV12-3/TRBV12-4 | NA | 15
CASSNEGNQPQHF | TGTGCCAGTAGTAATGAGGGGAATCAGCCCCAGCATTTT | NA | TRBJ1-5 | TRBV19 | few | 13
CASSPRQDGAEAFF | TGTGCCAGCAGTCCACGACAGGATGGCGCTGAAGCTTTCTTT | NA | TRBJ1-1 | TRBV27 | NA | 14
CASSLPGGGASGNTIYF | TGTGCCAGCAGCTTGCCGGGAGGGGGAGCCTCTGGAAACACCATATATTTT | NA | TRBJ1-3 | TRBV7-9 | NA | 17
CASHGGTGNTIYF | TGTGCCAGCCATGGAGGGACGGGAAACACCATATATTTT | NA | TRBJ1-3 | TRBV2 | NA | 13
CSANPQRGGYTF | TGCAGTGCTAACCCACAGCGCGGGGGCTACACCTTC | NA | TRBJ1-2 | TRBV20-1 | NA | 12
CASSLREVNTGELFF | TGTGCCAGCAGCTTGCGAGAGGTCAACACCGGGGAGCTGTTTTTT | NA | TRBJ2-2 | TRBV7-6 | NA | 15
CANSERDRVWYEQYF | TGTGCCAACAGTGAACGGGACAGGGTTTGGTACGAGCAGTACTTC | TRBD1 | TRBJ2-7 | TRBV2 | NA | 15
CASSPGTGWAEAFF | TGTGCCAGCAGCCCGGGGACAGGGTGGGCTGAAGCTTTCTTT | TRBD1 | TRBJ1-1 | TRBV7-8 | NA | 14
CASSLDGTDYGYTF | TGTGCCAGCAGCTTAGACGGGACGGACTATGGCTACACCTTC | NA | TRBJ1-2 | TRBV11-2 | NA | 14
CASSLVLATDTQYF | TGTGCCAGCAGCTTGGTACTTGCCACAGATACGCAGTATTTT | NA | TRBJ2-3 | TRBV7-2 | many | 14
CASSPSPGFHNEQFF | TGTGCCAGCAGCCCCTCCCCGGGATTCCACAATGAGCAGTTCTTC | NA | TRBJ2-1 | TRBV6-6 | NA | 15
CASSAGQHTEAFF | TGTGCCAGCAGCGCCGGACAGCACACTGAAGCTTTCTTT | NA | TRBJ1-1 | TRBV11-3 | NA | 13
CASSLSGTAFNEQFF | TGCGCCAGCAGCTTGTCGGGGACAGCCTTCAATGAGCAGTTCTTC | TRBD1 | TRBJ2-1 | TRBV5-1 | NA | 15
CSARVSGRAPYEQYF | TGCAGTGCCAGGGTTAGCGGGAGGGCCCCCTACGAGCAGTACTTC | TRBD2 | TRBJ2-7 | TRBV20-1 | NA | 15
CASSIIDNSPLHF | TGTGCCAGCAGCATAATCGATAATTCACCCCTCCACTTT | NA | TRBJ1-6 | TRBV7-2 | few | 13
CASSLAGEVAFF | TGTGCCAGCAGCTTAGCGGGGGAGGTAGCTTTCTTT | NA | TRBJ1-1 | TRBV7-2 | NA | 12
CASSSDRGETQYF | TGTGCCAGCAGCTCCGACAGGGGGGAGACCCAGTACTTC | TRBD1 | TRBJ2-5 | TRBV7-2 | many | 13
CASSQDPDNYGYTF | TGCGCCAGCAGCCAAGACCCAGATAACTATGGCTACACCTTC | NA | TRBJ1-2 | TRBV4-1 | NA | 14